These T cell receptor beta chains were read from a single sample in a study of siplizumab effects on memory and regulatory T cells. Repertoires were generated with immunoSEQ multiplex PCR, while TCRdb's copy carries only in-frame clones and drops some. The sample lists approximately 52,000 clones, about 97% seen once, with around 0.64% in the top ten. Sequenced: naive CD4+ T cells sorted from blood. All receptors come from a human donor in good health. Each CDR3 is given with its conserved first and last residue. The order of the fields is clone size, D gene, V gene, J gene, CDR3 DNA, CDR3 protein. D genes are given only for firm matches. Clone size appears in some rows only: once, few, many, or a class for an expanded clone.

clone_size: -; d_call: -; v_call: TRBV5-1; j_call: TRBJ2-1; cdr3_nt: TGCGCCAGCAGCTTGGTTACTGGGACGTCGAATGAGCAGTTCTTC; cdr3_aa: CASSLVTGTSNEQFF
clone_size: -; d_call: -; v_call: TRBV19; j_call: TRBJ1-1; cdr3_nt: TGTGCCAGTAGTGCACATACGAACACTGAAGCTTTCTTT; cdr3_aa: CASSAHTNTEAFF
clone_size: -; d_call: -; v_call: TRBV30; j_call: TRBJ2-7; cdr3_nt: TGTGCCTGGAGTAGATGGGAGTTAGACGAGCAGTACTTC; cdr3_aa: CAWSRWELDEQYF
clone_size: -; d_call: TRBD2; v_call: TRBV6-1; j_call: TRBJ2-7; cdr3_nt: TGTGCCAGCAGAGCACCGGGACTAGTGGCCTACGAGCAGTACTTC; cdr3_aa: CASRAPGLVAYEQYF
clone_size: -; d_call: -; v_call: TRBV19; j_call: TRBJ1-2; cdr3_nt: TGTGCCAGTAGTATGGGACCGCGGTCCTACTATGGCTACACCTTC; cdr3_aa: CASSMGPRSYYGYTF
clone_size: -; d_call: -; v_call: TRBV18; j_call: TRBJ1-1; cdr3_nt: TGTGCCAGCTCACCAGCGGCAGGATTGACTGAAGCTTTCTTT; cdr3_aa: CASSPAAGLTEAFF
clone_size: -; d_call: TRBD1; v_call: TRBV18; j_call: TRBJ1-4; cdr3_nt: TGTGCCAGCTCACCACAGGGGGCGCAGTCTAATGAAAAACTGTTTTTT; cdr3_aa: CASSPQGAQSNEKLFF
clone_size: once; d_call: TRBD1; v_call: TRBV6-5; j_call: TRBJ1-5; cdr3_nt: TGTGCCAGCAGTACAGGGGATCAGCCCCAGCATTTT; cdr3_aa: CASSTGDQPQHF
clone_size: -; d_call: TRBD1; v_call: TRBV19; j_call: TRBJ1-5; cdr3_nt: TGTGCCAGTAGTATAGGGCGACAGGGGGAGCAGCCCCAGCATTTT; cdr3_aa: CASSIGRQGEQPQHF
clone_size: -; d_call: TRBD2; v_call: TRBV11-2; j_call: TRBJ2-1; cdr3_nt: TGTGCCAGCAGCTCGAGCGGGAGGAGCTCCTACAATGAGCAGTTCTTC; cdr3_aa: CASSSSGRSSYNEQFF
clone_size: -; d_call: -; v_call: TRBV7-2; j_call: TRBJ2-2; cdr3_nt: TGTGCCAGCAACCGGGATGTTACCGGGGAGCTGTTTTTT; cdr3_aa: CASNRDVTGELFF
clone_size: once; d_call: -; v_call: TRBV6-1; j_call: TRBJ2-1; cdr3_nt: TGTGCCAGCAGTGAAGCCGTCAGTAGCGTCCAGTACAATGAGCAGTTCTTC; cdr3_aa: CASSEAVSSVQYNEQFF
clone_size: -; d_call: -; v_call: TRBV29-1; j_call: TRBJ2-7; cdr3_nt: TGCAGTATTGTTTGGGGGTCCTACGAGCAGTACTTC; cdr3_aa: CSIVWGSYEQYF
clone_size: -; d_call: -; v_call: TRBV7-9; j_call: TRBJ2-7; cdr3_nt: TGCGCCAGCAGCCGCGTCGGGCAGGCCTACGAGCAGTACTTC; cdr3_aa: CASSRVGQAYEQYF
clone_size: -; d_call: TRBD1; v_call: TRBV28; j_call: TRBJ2-3; cdr3_nt: TGTGCCAGCAGTTTTACCCTGACAGGGGCCGGAGATACGCAGTATTTT; cdr3_aa: CASSFTLTGAGDTQYF
clone_size: -; d_call: TRBD1; v_call: TRBV5-6; j_call: TRBJ1-6; cdr3_nt: TGTGCCAGCAGCTTAACAGGGGCTTTGGGTAATTCACCCCTCCACTTT; cdr3_aa: CASSLTGALGNSPLHF
clone_size: -; d_call: TRBD2; v_call: TRBV5-1; j_call: TRBJ2-1; cdr3_nt: TGCGCCAGCAGCTTGGGGACTAGCGGGGGGAGGAATGAGCAGTTCTTC; cdr3_aa: CASSLGTSGGRNEQFF
clone_size: -; d_call: TRBD1; v_call: TRBV29-1; j_call: TRBJ2-1; cdr3_nt: TGCAGCGTCCAGGGGGCTGGTTACAATGAGCAGTTCTTC; cdr3_aa: CSVQGAGYNEQFF
clone_size: -; d_call: -; v_call: TRBV29-1; j_call: TRBJ1-1; cdr3_nt: TGCAGCGTTGAATCGTACCGCTTTGAAGCTTTCTTT; cdr3_aa: CSVESYRFEAFF
clone_size: once; d_call: TRBD2; v_call: TRBV7-2; j_call: TRBJ2-1; cdr3_nt: TGTGCCAGCAGCTTAGTTGGCGGGAGCTACAATGAGCAGTTCTTC; cdr3_aa: CASSLVGGSYNEQFF
clone_size: -; d_call: TRBD1; v_call: TRBV7-3; j_call: TRBJ2-2; cdr3_nt: TGTGCCAGCAGCTTAATCAGTCAGGGGGCGAACACCGGGGAGCTGTTTTTT; cdr3_aa: CASSLISQGANTGELFF
clone_size: -; d_call: -; v_call: TRBV19; j_call: TRBJ2-7; cdr3_nt: TGTGCCAGTAGTGGGGGACGCCCGACCTACGAGCAGTACTTC; cdr3_aa: CASSGGRPTYEQYF
clone_size: -; d_call: TRBD1; v_call: TRBV11-3; j_call: TRBJ1-4; cdr3_nt: TGTGCCAGCAGCTTAGGAGTCCAGGGGGCTGCCCTAGGTGAAAAACTGTTTTTT; cdr3_aa: CASSLGVQGAALGEKLFF
clone_size: -; d_call: -; v_call: TRBV9; j_call: TRBJ1-6; cdr3_nt: TGTGCCAGCAGCGGACGGGGCGGATCCTATAATTCACCCCTCCACTTT; cdr3_aa: CASSGRGGSYNSPLHF
clone_size: once; d_call: -; v_call: TRBV27; j_call: TRBJ2-1; cdr3_nt: TGTGCCAGCAGTTTATCCCTTGGGCTGGGTCCGAATGAGCAGTTCTTC; cdr3_aa: CASSLSLGLGPNEQFF
clone_size: -; d_call: -; v_call: TRBV6-1; j_call: TRBJ1-2; cdr3_nt: TGTGCCAGCAGTGAAAGGCGAGCAGGGAAGAGCGGCTACACCTTC; cdr3_aa: CASSERRAGKSGYTF
clone_size: once; d_call: -; v_call: TRBV9; j_call: TRBJ1-5; cdr3_nt: TGTGCCAGCAGCGTAGGTGGTAGTAGCAATCAGCCCCAGCATTTT; cdr3_aa: CASSVGGSSNQPQHF
clone_size: -; d_call: TRBD1; v_call: TRBV30; j_call: TRBJ2-3; cdr3_nt: TGTGCCTTACAGGGGGCGGGCACAGATACGCAGTATTTT; cdr3_aa: CALQGAGTDTQYF
clone_size: -; d_call: -; v_call: TRBV30; j_call: TRBJ1-1; cdr3_nt: TGTGCCTGGACCCTCTCGGGAGGCATGAACACTGAAGCTTTCTTT; cdr3_aa: CAWTLSGGMNTEAFF
clone_size: -; d_call: -; v_call: TRBV5-4; j_call: TRBJ2-1; cdr3_nt: TGTGCCAGCAGCATTCCATCCGGGACGCACAATGAGCAGTTCTTC; cdr3_aa: CASSIPSGTHNEQFF
clone_size: -; d_call: -; v_call: TRBV7-9; j_call: TRBJ1-4; cdr3_nt: TGTGCCAGCAGCGTTCTCAGGGGTGGGTCGGGTAATGAAAAACTGTTTTTT; cdr3_aa: CASSVLRGGSGNEKLFF
clone_size: few; d_call: TRBD1; v_call: TRBV19; j_call: TRBJ2-7; cdr3_nt: TGTGCCAGTAGGGACAGGGCCTACGAGCAGTACTTC; cdr3_aa: CASRDRAYEQYF
clone_size: -; d_call: TRBD2; v_call: TRBV5-4; j_call: TRBJ2-5; cdr3_nt: TGTGCCAGCAGCAAGAAGACTAGCGGGAGCCAAGAGACCCAGTACTTC; cdr3_aa: CASSKKTSGSQETQYF
clone_size: -; d_call: -; v_call: TRBV28; j_call: TRBJ2-7; cdr3_nt: TGTGCCAGCTGTAACCCTCGTGGGCAGGGGGGTTACGAGCAGTACTTC; cdr3_aa: CASCNPRGQGGYEQYF
clone_size: -; d_call: -; v_call: TRBV5-1; j_call: TRBJ2-5; cdr3_nt: TGCGCCAGCAGCCACCGGACTGGCCAAGAGACCCAGTACTTC; cdr3_aa: CASSHRTGQETQYF
clone_size: -; d_call: TRBD2; v_call: TRBV5-6; j_call: TRBJ2-5; cdr3_nt: TGTGCCAGCAGCTCGGGACTACCTCAAGAGACCCAGTACTTC; cdr3_aa: CASSSGLPQETQYF
clone_size: once; d_call: TRBD1; v_call: TRBV6-6; j_call: TRBJ1-1; cdr3_nt: TGTGCCAGCAGTTACTCAGGGGGCGCAGGTACTGAAGCTTTCTTT; cdr3_aa: CASSYSGGAGTEAFF
clone_size: -; d_call: -; v_call: TRBV7-2; j_call: TRBJ1-1; cdr3_nt: TGTGCCAGCAGCTTAGCCGGGGGGCGGAACACTGAAGCTTTCTTT; cdr3_aa: CASSLAGGRNTEAFF
clone_size: few; d_call: -; v_call: TRBV7-8; j_call: TRBJ1-5; cdr3_nt: TGTGCCAGCAGCTCCCGTTATCAGCCCCAGCATTTT; cdr3_aa: CASSSRYQPQHF
clone_size: -; d_call: -; v_call: TRBV5-4; j_call: TRBJ1-2; cdr3_nt: TGTGCCAGCAGTTCCAGCATCTATGGCTACACCTTC; cdr3_aa: CASSSSIYGYTF
clone_size: -; d_call: TRBD1; v_call: TRBV4-1; j_call: TRBJ1-4; cdr3_nt: TGCGCCAGCAGCCGACTGGGACAGGGACGAGAAAAACTGTTTTTT; cdr3_aa: CASSRLGQGREKLFF
clone_size: -; d_call: -; v_call: TRBV7-2; j_call: TRBJ1-2; cdr3_nt: TGTGCCAGCAGCGGGGGGCCCCAACGTGGCTACACCTTC; cdr3_aa: CASSGGPQRGYTF
clone_size: once; d_call: TRBD2; v_call: TRBV18; j_call: TRBJ2-1; cdr3_nt: TGTGCCAGCTCAGGGACTAGCGGGAGGATTAATGAGCAGTTCTTC; cdr3_aa: CASSGTSGRINEQFF
clone_size: -; d_call: TRBD2; v_call: TRBV14; j_call: TRBJ2-2; cdr3_nt: TGTGCCAGCAGCGGGGGGACTAGTCCGAACACCGGGGAGCTGTTTTTT; cdr3_aa: CASSGGTSPNTGELFF
clone_size: -; d_call: -; v_call: TRBV7-9; j_call: TRBJ2-5; cdr3_nt: TGTGCCAGCAGCTTGGCAGAGACCCAGTACTTC; cdr3_aa: CASSLAETQYF
clone_size: -; d_call: TRBD1; v_call: TRBV7-2; j_call: TRBJ2-7; cdr3_nt: TGTGCCAGCAGCTTAGCCTCCGGACAGGGGTCCCACGAGCAGTACTTC; cdr3_aa: CASSLASGQGSHEQYF
clone_size: -; d_call: -; v_call: TRBV6-6; j_call: TRBJ1-5; cdr3_nt: TGTGCCAGCAGTTACTCGGGAGGGGAATGGGGTCAGCCCCAGCATTTT; cdr3_aa: CASSYSGGEWGQPQHF
clone_size: -; d_call: TRBD1; v_call: TRBV6-5; j_call: TRBJ2-7; cdr3_nt: TGTGCCAGCAGTTATTCGCAGGGGGCCTACGAGCAGTACTTC; cdr3_aa: CASSYSQGAYEQYF
clone_size: -; d_call: TRBD2; v_call: TRBV7-2; j_call: TRBJ2-1; cdr3_nt: TGTGCCAGCAGGGGGTTAGCGGGAGGTCGCAATGAGCAGTTCTTC; cdr3_aa: CASRGLAGGRNEQFF
clone_size: -; d_call: -; v_call: TRBV11-3; j_call: TRBJ2-7; cdr3_nt: TGTGCCAGCACCATCGGGACACCTCTCGAGCAGTACTTC; cdr3_aa: CASTIGTPLEQYF
clone_size: once; d_call: -; v_call: TRBV9; j_call: TRBJ2-1; cdr3_nt: TGTGCCAGCAGCGTAGGTATCCTACTTGGGGATGAGCAGTTCTTC; cdr3_aa: CASSVGILLGDEQFF